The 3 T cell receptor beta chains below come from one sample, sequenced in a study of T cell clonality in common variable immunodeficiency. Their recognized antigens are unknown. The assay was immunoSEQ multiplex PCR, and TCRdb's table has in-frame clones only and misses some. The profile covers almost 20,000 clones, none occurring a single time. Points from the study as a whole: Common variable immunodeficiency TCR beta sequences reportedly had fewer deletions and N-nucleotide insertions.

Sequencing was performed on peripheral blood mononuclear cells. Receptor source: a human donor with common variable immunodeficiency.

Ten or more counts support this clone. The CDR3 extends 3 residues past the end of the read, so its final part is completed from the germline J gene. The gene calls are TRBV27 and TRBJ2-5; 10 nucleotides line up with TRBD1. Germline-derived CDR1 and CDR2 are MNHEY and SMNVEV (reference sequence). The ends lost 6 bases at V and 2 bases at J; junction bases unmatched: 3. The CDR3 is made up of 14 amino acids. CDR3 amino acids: CASSRDRGQETQYF. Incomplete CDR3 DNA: TGTGCCAGCAGCCGGGACAGGGGACAAGAGACC.

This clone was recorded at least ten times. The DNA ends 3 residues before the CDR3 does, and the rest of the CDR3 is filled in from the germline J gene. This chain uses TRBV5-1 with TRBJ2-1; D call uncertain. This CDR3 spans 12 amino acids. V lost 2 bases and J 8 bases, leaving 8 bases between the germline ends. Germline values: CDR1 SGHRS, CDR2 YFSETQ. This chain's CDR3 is CASSFVGHEQFF. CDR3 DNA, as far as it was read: TGCGCCAGCAGCTTCGTTGGCCATGAG.

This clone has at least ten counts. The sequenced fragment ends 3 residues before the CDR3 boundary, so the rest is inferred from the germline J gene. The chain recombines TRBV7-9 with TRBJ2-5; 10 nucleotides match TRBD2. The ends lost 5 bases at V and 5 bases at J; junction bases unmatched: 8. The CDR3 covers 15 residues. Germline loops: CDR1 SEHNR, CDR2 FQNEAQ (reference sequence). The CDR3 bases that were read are TGTGCCAGCAGCATGCTAGCGGGAGAGTTTGAGACC. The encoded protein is CASSMLAGEFET. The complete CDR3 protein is CASSMLAGEFETQYF.